The T cell receptor (beta chain) described here comes from a study of cytomegalovirus exposure and HLA in healthy donors. General study findings and limits: The authors later found HLA-associated TCR beta chains more clonally expanded than equally common others.

Germline assignment: CDR1 MNHNS and CDR2 SASEGT. There are 12 residues in the CDR3. Trimming left V 7 bases short and J 3 bases short, with 7 bases between. A multiplex PCR was run with 60 Vbeta primers and 13 Jbeta primers. Repertoires were generated with immunoSEQ multiplex PCR, while TCRdb's copy carries only in-frame clones and drops some. Here the sample spans 85,000 to 120,000 clones, around 60% being singletons. Regarding this clone: The antigen is unknown.

The V gene is TRBV6-1, the J gene TRBJ2-1; no definite D call. Sequencing was carried out using PBMCs. The receptor was derived from a human donor in good health. CDR3 in DNA: TGTGCCAGCAACCCAGTCTACAATGAGCAGTTCTTC. It codes for CASNPVYNEQFF.